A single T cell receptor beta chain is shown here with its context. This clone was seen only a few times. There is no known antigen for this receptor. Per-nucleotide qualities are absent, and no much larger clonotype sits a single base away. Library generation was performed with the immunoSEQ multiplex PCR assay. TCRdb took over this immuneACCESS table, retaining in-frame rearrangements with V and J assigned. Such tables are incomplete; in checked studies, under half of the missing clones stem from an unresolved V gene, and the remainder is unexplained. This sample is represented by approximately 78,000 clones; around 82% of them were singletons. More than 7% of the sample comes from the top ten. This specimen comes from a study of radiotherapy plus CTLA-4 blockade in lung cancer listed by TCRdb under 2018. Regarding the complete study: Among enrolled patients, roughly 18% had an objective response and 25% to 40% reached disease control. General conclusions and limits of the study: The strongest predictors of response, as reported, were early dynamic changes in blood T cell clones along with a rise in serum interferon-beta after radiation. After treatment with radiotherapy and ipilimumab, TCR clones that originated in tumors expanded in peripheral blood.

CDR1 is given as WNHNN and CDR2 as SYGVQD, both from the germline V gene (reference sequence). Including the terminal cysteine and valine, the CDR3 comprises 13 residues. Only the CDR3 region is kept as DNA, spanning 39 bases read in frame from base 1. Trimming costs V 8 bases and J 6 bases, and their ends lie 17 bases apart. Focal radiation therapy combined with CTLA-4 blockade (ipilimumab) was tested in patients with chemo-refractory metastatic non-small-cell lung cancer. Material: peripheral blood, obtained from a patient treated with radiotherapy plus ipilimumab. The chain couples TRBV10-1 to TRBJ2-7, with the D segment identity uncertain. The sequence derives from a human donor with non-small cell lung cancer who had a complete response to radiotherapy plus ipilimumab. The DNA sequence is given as TGCGCCAGCGGTAAGGTATGGTTTCGCGAGCAGTACGTC. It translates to CASGKVWFREQYV.